Below, 18 T cell receptor beta chains from the same sample are listed, as sequenced in a study of PD-L1 blockade in urothelial cancer. Documented time point: peripheral blood 6 weeks after treatment start. Clones were read by immunoSEQ multiplex PCR, and TCRdb kept only the in-frame ones, dropping some. This table has roughly 120,000 clones, approximately 90% appearing once. The specimen was PBMCs, collected around atezolizumab (anti-PD-L1) treatment. The source of these receptors is a man in his 60s with urothelial cancer.

The J gene is TRBJ1-2, the V gene TRBV9, with unresolved D. V lost 0 bases to trimming and J lost 4 bases, with 10 bases between them. Germline-derived CDR1 and CDR2 are SGDLS and YYNGEE. The CDR3 totals 14 residues. The CDR3 DNA sequence: TGTGCCAGCAGCGTAGGGTCGTTACTCTATGGCTACACCTTC. This sequence encodes CASSVGSLLYGYTF.

This chain links TRBV28 with TRBJ2-3, with TRBD1 identical over 11 bases. J lost 0 bases, V lost 3 bases, and 17 bases had no gene match. The CDR3 runs 21 residues. Germline loops: CDR1 MDHEN, CDR2 SYDVKM. The CDR3 is CASSLKWGGTGGRLSTDTQYF. The DNA of the CDR3 is TGTGCCAGCAGTTTGAAATGGGGAGGGACAGGGGGACGACTTAGCACAGATACGCAGTATTTT. Full variable domain (remainder filled in from reference TRBV28 and TRBJ2-3): DVKVTQSSRYLVKRTGEKVFLECVQDMDHENMFWYRQDPGLGLRLIYFSYDVKMKEKGDIPEGYSVSREKKERFSLILESASTNQTSMYLCASSLKWGGTGGRLSTDTQYFGPGTRLTVL.

The chain combines TRBV15 with TRBJ2-7; 7 bases are shared with TRBD2. Germline trimming cut 6 bases from V and 3 bases from J; bases unmatched to any gene: 14. Germline V gives CDR1 LNHNV, CDR2 YYDKDF (reference sequence). The CDR3 is 16 residues long. The chain's CDR3 is CATSDEGREAVYEQYF. In DNA form, the CDR3 reads TGTGCCACCAGTGATGAGGGGAGGGAGGCCGTCTACGAGCAGTACTTC.

This chain connects TRBV11-1 to TRBJ2-1; 10 bases line up with TRBD2. CDR1 is SGHAT and CDR2 is FQDESV in the germline V gene (reference sequence). The CDR3 consists of 17 residues. J lost 8 bases, V lost 1 base, and 11 bases had no gene match. CDR3 amino acids: CASSLVSGLAGVHEQFF. Written as DNA, the CDR3 is TGTGCCAGCAGCTTAGTATCCGGCCTAGCGGGAGTTCATGAGCAGTTCTTC.

The V gene is TRBV30, the J gene TRBJ2-5, with D perhaps TRBD2 (5 bases). The germline V and J ends were trimmed by 4 bases and 1 base, with 13 bases remaining between them. Germline CDR1 and CDR2: GTSNPN and SVGIG (reference sequence). This CDR3 contains 14 residues. The CDR3 protein is CAWNLLATQETQYF. The DNA for the CDR3 is TGTGCCTGGAATCTGTTAGCGACCCAAGAGACCCAGTACTTC.

V usage is TRBV7-2 and J usage is TRBJ2-7, with 16 bases that match TRBD2. The ends lost 5 bases at V and 0 bases at J; junction bases unmatched: 7. The CDR3 extends over 18 amino acids. Germline V gene lookup returns CDR1 SGHTA and CDR2 FQGNSA. The DNA of the CDR3 is TGTGCCAGCAGCCGATTTGGGACTAGCGGGGGGGGCTCCTACGAGCAGTACTTC. Protein: CASSRFGTSGGGSYEQYF.

This chain connects TRBV7-3 to TRBJ2-2; the match to TRBD2 covers 7 bases. The junction had 11 bases not matched to a gene; V was cut back by 5 bases and J by 8 bases. This CDR3 is 15 amino acids long. In germline, CDR1 is SGHTA, CDR2 FQGTGA. As DNA, the CDR3 is TGTGCCAGCAGCCTAATTGAAGGGAGGGAAGGGGAGCTGTTTTTT. Its translation is CASSLIEGREGELFF.

This chain connects TRBV28 to TRBJ2-1; perhaps TRBD1 as D (6 bases). Trimming shortened V by 3 bases and J by 9 bases, and 15 bases separated the two germline ends. Per germline, CDR1 MDHEN and CDR2 SYDVKM. CDR3 length equals 14 residues. The CDR3 region has the DNA TGTGCCAGCAGTTTTTTGGTAGGGGGAATTGAGCAGTTCTTC. It translates to CASSFLVGGIEQFF.

This chain joins TRBV7-6 and TRBJ2-2; unclear D gene. The germline gives CDR1 SGHVS, CDR2 FNYEAQ. The CDR3 contains 13 residues. V lost 1 base to trimming and J lost 6 bases, with 6 bases between them. The CDR3 region is CASSLGQSGELFF. The CDR3 coding sequence is TGTGCCAGCAGCTTAGGGCAGTCCGGGGAGCTGTTTTTT.

The chain recombines TRBV2 with TRBJ2-1; 9 nucleotides match TRBD2. The length of the CDR3 is 19 residues. Germline V lookup: CDR1 SNHLY, CDR2 FYNNEI. The junction had 15 bases not matched to a gene; V was cut back by 6 bases and J by 0 bases. The CDR3: CASRARAGGPPGSYNEQFF. The CDR3 region has the DNA TGTGCCAGCAGGGCCAGGGCGGGGGGGCCTCCGGGCTCCTACAATGAGCAGTTCTTC.

The chain is built from TRBV5-6 and TRBJ1-3; no clear D. Trimming pared 4 bases from V and 0 bases from J, leaving 5 bases between. Germline CDR1 is SGHDT and CDR2 is YYEEEE. The CDR3 runs to 13 residues. The CDR3 DNA reads as TGTGCCAGCAGCCAGTACTCTGGAAACACCATATATTTT. Residues: CASSQYSGNTIYF.

The J gene is TRBJ2-3, the V gene TRBV5-1; tentative D call: TRBD2 (5 bases). Trimming stripped 1 base from V and 6 bases from J, with 6 bases between. Looked up from germline, CDR1 is SGHRS and CDR2 is YFSETQ. The CDR3 spans 12 residues. The CDR3 DNA reads TGCGCCAGCAGCTTGCGAGGGGATACGCAGTATTTT. Protein product: CASSLRGDTQYF.

J is TRBJ1-3 and V is TRBV6-5; TRBD1 matches at 7 bases. Per germline, CDR1 MNHEY and CDR2 SVGAGI. Germline trimming cut 2 bases from V and 4 bases from J; bases unmatched to any gene: 8. CDR3 length: 16 residues. This CDR3 is CASSYGVDRAGNTIYF. The CDR3 nucleotides are TGTGCCAGCAGTTACGGGGTCGACAGGGCGGGAAACACCATATATTTT.

This chain joins TRBV7-2 and TRBJ1-2; D is unresolved. CDR3 length: 12 residues. Germline lookup yields CDR1 SGHTA and CDR2 FQGNSA. V shed 6 bases and J shed 8 bases, with 13 bases lying between them. CDR3 protein: CASSPVAQGYTF. The CDR3 bases are TGTGCCAGCAGTCCGGTAGCTCAGGGCTACACCTTC.

The chain is built from TRBV10-3 and TRBJ2-7; 8 bases agree with TRBD1. Germline lookup yields CDR1 ENHRY and CDR2 SYGVKD. This CDR3 spans 14 amino acids. The J segment lost 6 bases and the V segment lost 5 bases, leaving 9 bases of the junction unmatched. This CDR3 is CAISRDRGGPEQYF. CDR3 sequence (DNA): TGTGCCATCAGTCGAGACAGGGGAGGTCCCGAGCAGTACTTC.

The chain is built from TRBV4-2 and TRBJ2-5; tentatively, D is TRBD2 (7 bases). The CDR3 length is 17 residues. With 0 bases removed from V and 4 bases from J, the gap between germline ends came to 18 bases. Germline-derived CDR1 and CDR2 are LGHNA and YNFKEQ. The CDR3 reads CASSQDWGGAGRETQYF. CDR3 bases: TGTGCCAGCAGCCAAGATTGGGGGGGGGCCGGGCGAGAGACCCAGTACTTC.

The chain recombines TRBV13 with TRBJ2-5; a possible D gene is TRBD2 (6 bases). Looked up from germline, CDR1 is PRHDT and CDR2 is FYEKMQ (reference sequence). V was shortened by 0 bases and J by 2 bases, with 10 bases between the two germline ends. This CDR3 is 15 amino acids long. The CDR3 spells CASSLGAGLQETQYF. In DNA, the CDR3 is TGTGCCAGCAGCTTAGGAGCGGGCCTACAAGAGACCCAGTACTTC.

This CDR3 is CASSQGIEAFF. DNA for the CDR3: TGTGCCAGCAGTCAGGGAATTGAAGCTTTCTTT. This chain connects TRBV6-5 to TRBJ1-1, with a weak D call TRBD1 (5 bases). The V gene lost 5 bases and the J gene lost 7 bases, with 8 bases spanning the gap. Germline CDR1 MNHEY, CDR2 SVGAGI. The CDR3 extends over 11 amino acids.